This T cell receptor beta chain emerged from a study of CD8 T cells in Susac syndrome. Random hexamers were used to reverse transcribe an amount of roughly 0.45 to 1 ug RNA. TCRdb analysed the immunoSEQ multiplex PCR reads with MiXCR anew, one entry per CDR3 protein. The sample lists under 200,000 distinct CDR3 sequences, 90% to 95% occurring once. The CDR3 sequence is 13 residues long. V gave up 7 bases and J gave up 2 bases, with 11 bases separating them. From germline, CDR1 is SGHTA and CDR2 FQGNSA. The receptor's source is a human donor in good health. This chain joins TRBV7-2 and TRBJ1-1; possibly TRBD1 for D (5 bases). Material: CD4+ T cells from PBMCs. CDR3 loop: CASNPQGNTEAFF. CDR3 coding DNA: TGTGCCAGCAACCCTCAGGGAAACACTGAAGCTTTCTTT. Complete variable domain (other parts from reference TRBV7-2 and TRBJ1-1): GAGVSQSPSNKVTEKGKDVELRCDPISGHTALYWYRQSLGQGLEFLIYFQGNSAPDKSGLPSDRFSAERTGGSVSTLTIQRTQQEDSAVYLCASNPQGNTEAFFGQGTRLTVV.